Given below is one T cell receptor (beta chain) in context. What it binds is not known. The data were obtained in a study of cytomegalovirus exposure and HLA in healthy donors. Study-wide background: An earlier analysis found fewer than 140 million unique TCR beta sequences from around 180 million T cells. Genotyping showed 81% of hundreds of donors falling in the Caucasian-associated ancestry cluster. The study, taken as a whole, reports: A few V segments could not be told apart, such as TRBV6-2 and TRBV6-3, and were left out.

In the PCR, 60 Vbeta and 13 Jbeta primers were used. Method: immunoSEQ multiplex PCR; TCRdb's copy keeps in-frame clones and lacks some. The listing records about 210,000 clones. CDR3 size: 14 residues. With V trimmed by 5 bases and J by 5 bases, 8 bases remained unmatched. CDR1 and CDR2 from the germline V gene are MNHEY and SMNVEV (reference sequence). The clonotype was recovered from a woman under 40 in good health and CMV-seropositive. The specimen was PBMCs. The chain is built from TRBV27 and TRBJ1-2; 7 nucleotides line up with TRBD1. The CDR3 DNA reads TGTGCCAGCAGTCGACAGGGTTCCGGATATGGCTACACCTTC. Encoded protein: CASSRQGSGYGYTF.